This T cell receptor (beta chain) stems from a study of T-cell memory formation after mild COVID-19. Study-wide context: TCR clusters were mostly donor specific. General study results and limits: Later expanders leaned CD4+, whereas day 15 to 85 contracting clones were balanced CD4/CD8.

TCRdb fed the 5' RACE reads into MiXCR, producing one record per CDR3 protein. Here the sample spans about 180,000 distinct CDR3 sequences, approximately 16% being singletons. This clonotype turned up a few times. Its specificity is unknown. CDR1 and CDR2 from the germline V gene are LGHNA and YNFKEQ. This CDR3 comprises 14 residues. V gave up 0 bases and J gave up 6 bases; unmatched junction bases: 3. The J gene is TRBJ1-1, the V gene TRBV4-2; 8 bases are a match to TRBD1. Sequencing was done on a sample of PBMCs or a T cell subset sorted from them (not recorded which). The source is an adult woman who had mild COVID-19 (a few samples of this study predate the infection). Cell type and time point are not known. CDR3 nucleotides: TGTGCCAGCAGCCAAGACCAGGGGGCCGCTGAAGCTTTCTTT. Protein sequence: CASSQDQGAAEAFF.